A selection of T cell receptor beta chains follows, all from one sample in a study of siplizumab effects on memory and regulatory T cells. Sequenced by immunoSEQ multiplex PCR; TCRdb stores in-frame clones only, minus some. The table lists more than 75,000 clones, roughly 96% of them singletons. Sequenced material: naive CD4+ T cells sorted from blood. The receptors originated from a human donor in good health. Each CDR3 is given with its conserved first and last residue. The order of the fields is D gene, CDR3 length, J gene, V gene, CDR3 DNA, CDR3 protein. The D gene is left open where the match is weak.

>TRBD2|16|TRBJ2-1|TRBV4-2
TGTGCCAGCAGCCAAGTTACGGGACTAGCGGCCAATGAGCAGTTCTTC
CASSQVTGLAANEQFF
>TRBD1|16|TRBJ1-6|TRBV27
TGTGCCAGCAGTTTATCCCCAGCAGGGACAGTGTCACCCCTCCACTTT
CASSLSPAGTVSPLHF
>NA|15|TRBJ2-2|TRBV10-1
TGCGCCAGCAGTGAGGGTGGTACTCTCACCGGGGAGCTGTTTTTT
CASSEGGTLTGELFF
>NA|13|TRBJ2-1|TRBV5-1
TGCGCCAGCAGCTTGAACAGGTTCAATGAGCAGTTCTTC
CASSLNRFNEQFF
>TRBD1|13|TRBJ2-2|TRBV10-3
TGTGCCATCAGGGGACAGGGTACCGGGGAGCTGTTTTTT
CAIRGQGTGELFF
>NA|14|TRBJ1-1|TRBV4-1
TGCGCCAGCAGCCGGACAATCCGGGACACTGAAGCTTTCTTT
CASSRTIRDTEAFF
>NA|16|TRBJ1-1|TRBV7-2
TGTGCCAGCAGCCGACCGGGGCAGGGGAGTGGCACTGAAGCTTTCTTT
CASSRPGQGSGTEAFF
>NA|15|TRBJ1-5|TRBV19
TGTGCCAGTAGCTCGACAGCTTATTACAATCAGCCCCAGCATTTT
CASSSTAYYNQPQHF
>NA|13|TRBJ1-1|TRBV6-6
TGTGCCAGCAGTTACGGCATGAACACTGAAGCTTTCTTT
CASSYGMNTEAFF
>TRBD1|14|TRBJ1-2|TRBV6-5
TGTGCCAGCAGTTACATGGGACAGAACTATGGCTACACCTTC
CASSYMGQNYGYTF
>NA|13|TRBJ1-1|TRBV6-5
TGTGCCAGCAGTAAGGGGAGGAACACTGAAGCTTTCTTT
CASSKGRNTEAFF
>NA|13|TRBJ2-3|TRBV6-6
TGTGCCAGCAGTTCATTTCTCACAGATACGCAGTATTTT
CASSSFLTDTQYF